These 14 T cell receptor beta chains were sequenced from one sample in a study of T cell responses to AZD1222 COVID-19 vaccine. Using immunoSEQ multiplex PCR, the repertoire was profiled, and TCRdb retains in-frame clones only, with some absent. Found here are about 120,000 clones, around 88% of them singletons; the top ten hold over 8.5%. This material consisted of peripheral blood, taken on day 0 of AZD1222 vaccination. Receptors originate from an adult in good health.

This chain links TRBV7-9 with TRBJ1-4, with D perhaps matching TRBD1 (6 bases). V was shortened by 5 bases and J by 1 base, with 11 bases between the two germline ends. Per germline, CDR1 SEHNR and CDR2 FQNEAQ (reference sequence). There are 15 residues in the CDR3. In DNA, the CDR3 is TGTGCCAGCAGCACGGTCAGGGGAACTAATGAAAAACTGTTTTTT. Encoded protein: CASSTVRGTNEKLFF. The variable domain in full, completed from reference TRBV7-9 and TRBJ1-4, reads DTGVSQNPRHKITKRGQNVTFRCDPISEHNRLYWYRQTLGQGPEFLTYFQNEAQLEKSRLLSDRFSAERPKGSFSTLEIQRTEQGDSAMYLCASSTVRGTNEKLFFGSGTQLSVL.

The chain recombines TRBV7-3 with TRBJ1-2, with D tentatively TRBD1 (5 bases). V was clipped by 6 bases and J by 4 bases, with 12 bases between them. The germline CDR1 and CDR2 sequences are SGHTA and FQGTGA. The CDR3 loop spans 13 amino acids. DNA of the CDR3: TGTGCCAGCAGGGAATCCGGGACCTATGGCTACACCTTC. This gives the protein CASRESGTYGYTF.

The gene calls are TRBV4-1 and TRBJ2-5; either TRBD1 or TRBD2 may fit D (5 bases each). The CDR3 loop spans 14 amino acids. V lost 1 base and J 3 bases, leaving 9 bases between the germline ends. The V gene's germline CDR1 is MGHRA and CDR2 YSYEKL. CDR3 DNA: TGCGCCAGCAGCCAAGTTGGGGGAAAAGAGACCCAGTACTTC. Its translation is CASSQVGGKETQYF.

The rearrangement joins TRBV12-3 or TRBV12-4 to TRBJ1-1; 7 bases line up with TRBD1. V shed 6 bases, J shed 9 bases, and the junction held 10 bases outside the gene matches. The CDR3 runs to 13 residues. The CDR3 protein is CASRADRRLQAFF. CDR3 nucleotide sequence: TGTGCCAGCAGGGCGGACAGGAGGTTACAAGCTTTCTTT.

This chain joins TRBV11-2 and TRBJ2-1; 12 nucleotides align to TRBD1. Per the germline V gene, CDR1 is SGHAT and CDR2 is FQNNGV. Trimming at V came to 6 bases and at J to 0 bases, leaving 12 bases not matched to a gene. CDR3 length equals 19 residues. In DNA, the CDR3 is TGTGCCAGCAGACCGGGGACAGGGGGCATCGTCAGCTCCTACAATGAGCAGTTCTTC. Protein product: CASRPGTGGIVSSYNEQFF.

This CDR3 reads CASSLTTSGSFNEQFF. DNA for the CDR3: TGTGCCAGCAGCTTAACCACTAGCGGGAGTTTCAATGAGCAGTTCTTC. J is TRBJ2-1 and V is TRBV7-2; 11 bases align to TRBD2. V gave up 2 bases and J gave up 6 bases; unmatched junction bases: 6. This CDR3 is built from 16 residues. Germline CDR1 is SGHTA and CDR2 is FQGNSA. The full variable domain, completed using reference TRBV7-2 and TRBJ2-1, is GAGVSQSPSNKVTEKGKDVELRCDPISGHTALYWYRQSLGQGLEFLIYFQGNSAPDKSGLPSDRFSAERTGGSVSTLTIQRTQQEDSAVYLCASSLTTSGSFNEQFFGPGTRLTVL.

Only one count was recorded for this clone. This chain uses TRBV7-3 with TRBJ2-1, with 12 bases that match TRBD2. Germline V lookup: CDR1 SGHTA, CDR2 FQGTGA. The CDR3 covers 16 residues. The V gene end was trimmed by 2 bases and the J gene end by 9 bases; junction bases not matched to a gene: 8. DNA for the CDR3: TGTGCCAGCAGCTTAGGTGGACTAGCGGGATCACTTGAGCAGTTCTTC. It encodes CASSLGGLAGSLEQFF.

This clone appeared once. The rearrangement uses TRBV19 and TRBJ1-4; D is ambiguous. Deletions cut 7 bases from V and 8 bases from J, with 14 bases between. The CDR3 is made up of 13 amino acids. CDR1 is LNHDA, CDR2 SQIVND, per germline (reference sequence). The CDR3 DNA sequence: TGTGCCAGTATAAACGCCCGAGGAGAAAAACTGTTTTTT. Amino acids: CASINARGEKLFF.

The rearrangement joins TRBV5-6 to TRBJ2-1; D perhaps matches TRBD2 (5 bases). The CDR3 loop spans 17 amino acids. Trimming shortened V by 0 bases and J by 4 bases, and 17 bases separated the two germline ends. Germline CDR1 reads SGHDT; CDR2 reads YYEEEE. CDR3 region: CASSLGGQNLWYNEQFF. In nucleotides, the CDR3 is TGTGCCAGCAGCTTGGGAGGGCAGAACCTTTGGTACAATGAGCAGTTCTTC.

The chain couples TRBV7-8 to TRBJ2-3; D gene uncertain. CDR3 length: 12 amino acids. Germline V gene data show CDR1 as SGHVS and CDR2 as FQNEAQ. Trimming removed 5 bases at V and 3 bases at J, with 6 bases between. CDR3 nucleotide sequence: TGTGCCAGCAGCGAAGGTACAGATACGCAGTATTTT. Residues: CASSEGTDTQYF.

The chain recombines TRBV2 with TRBJ2-3; 15 bases align to TRBD2. The CDR3 contains 16 residues. Looked up from germline, CDR1 is SNHLY and CDR2 is FYNNEI. The junction had 3 bases not matched to a gene; V was cut back by 4 bases and J by 4 bases. The CDR3 bases are TGTGCCAGCAGTGGAGGGACTAGCGGGAGGTCAGATACGCAGTATTTT. This encodes CASSGGTSGRSDTQYF.

The chain combines TRBV4-1 with TRBJ1-4, with TRBD1 identical over 7 bases. J gave up 8 bases and V 5 bases, and 5 bases lay outside the gene matches. The CDR3 has 13 residues. Germline lookup yields CDR1 MGHRA and CDR2 YSYEKL. The chain's CDR3 is CASSTGDGEKLFF. As DNA, the CDR3 is TGCGCCAGCAGCACAGGGGATGGGGAAAAACTGTTTTTT.

In its sample, this clone was seen a few times. Different DNA sequences within this sample yield the same CDR3. The chain links TRBV19 to TRBJ2-2, with D possibly matching TRBD1 (6 bases). V dropped 5 bases and J dropped 2 bases, with 9 bases sitting between them. Germline CDR1 and CDR2: LNHDA and SQIVND (reference sequence). This CDR3 region has 14 residues. DNA of the CDR3: TGTGCCAGTAGTTTGGGACAAAACACCGGGGAGCTGTTTTTT. Its translation: CASSLGQNTGELFF.

This chain links TRBV18 with TRBJ1-1, with D tentatively TRBD1 (6 bases). V was pared by 4 bases and J by 1 base, with 10 bases between. This CDR3 spans 14 amino acids. CDR1 KGHSH and CDR2 LQKENI come from the germline V gene. The CDR3 nucleotides are TGTGCCAGCTCACTACAGGGAGGGAACACTGAAGCTTTCTTT. Translated: CASSLQGGNTEAFF. Full variable domain (missing parts from reference TRBV18 and TRBJ1-1): NAGVMQNPRHLVRRRGQEARLRCSPMKGHSHVYWYRQLPEEGLKFMVYLQKENIIDESGMPKERFSAEFPKEGPSILRIQQVVRGDSAAYFCASSLQGGNTEAFFGQGTRLTVV.